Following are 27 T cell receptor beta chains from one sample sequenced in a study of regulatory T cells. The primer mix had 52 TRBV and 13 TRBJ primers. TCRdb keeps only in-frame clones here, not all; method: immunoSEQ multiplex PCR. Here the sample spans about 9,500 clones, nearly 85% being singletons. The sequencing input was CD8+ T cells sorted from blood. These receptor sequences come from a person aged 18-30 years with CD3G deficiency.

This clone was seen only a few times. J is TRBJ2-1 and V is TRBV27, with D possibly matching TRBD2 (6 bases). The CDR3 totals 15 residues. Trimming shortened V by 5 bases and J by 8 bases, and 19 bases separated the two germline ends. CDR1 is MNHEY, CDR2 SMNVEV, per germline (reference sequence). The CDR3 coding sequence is TGTGCCAGCAGTCCGGGGACTCCTTGGAGGGATGAGCAGTTCTTC. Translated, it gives CASSPGTPWRDEQFF.

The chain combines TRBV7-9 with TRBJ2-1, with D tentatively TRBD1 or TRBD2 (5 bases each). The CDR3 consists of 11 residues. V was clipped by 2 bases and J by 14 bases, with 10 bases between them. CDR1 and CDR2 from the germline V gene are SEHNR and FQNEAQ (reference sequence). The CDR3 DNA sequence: TGTGCCAGCAGCTTAACGGGACCCGAGTTCTTC. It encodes CASSLTGPEFF.

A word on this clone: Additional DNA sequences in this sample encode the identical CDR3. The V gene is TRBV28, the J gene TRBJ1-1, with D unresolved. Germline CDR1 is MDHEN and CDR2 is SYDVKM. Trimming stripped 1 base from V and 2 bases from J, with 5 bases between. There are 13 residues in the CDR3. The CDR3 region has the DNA TGTGCCAGCAGTTTATCAGTTAACACTGAAGCTTTCTTT. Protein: CASSLSVNTEAFF. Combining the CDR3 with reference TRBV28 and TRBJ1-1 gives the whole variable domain DVKVTQSSRYLVKRTGEKVFLECVQDMDHENMFWYRQDPGLGLRLIYFSYDVKMKEKGDIPEGYSVSREKKERFSLILESASTNQTSMYLCASSLSVNTEAFFGQGTRLTVV.

The DNA of the CDR3 is TGTGCCAGCAGCTTCGGGCGGAGCGGGGCTACCTACGAGCAGTACTTC. Its protein is CASSFGRSGATYEQYF. This rearrangement joins TRBV7-8 to TRBJ2-7; 7 nucleotides align to TRBD2. The CDR3 consists of 16 residues. V lost 3 bases, J lost 2 bases, and 10 bases stayed unmatched. Germline assignment: CDR1 SGHVS and CDR2 FQNEAQ.

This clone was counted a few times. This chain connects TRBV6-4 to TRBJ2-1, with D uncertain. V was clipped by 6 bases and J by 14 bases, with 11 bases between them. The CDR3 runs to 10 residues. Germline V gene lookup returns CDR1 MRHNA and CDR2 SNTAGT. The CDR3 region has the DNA TGTGCCAGCAGCCGGGCCCCAGAGTTCTTC. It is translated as CASSRAPEFF.

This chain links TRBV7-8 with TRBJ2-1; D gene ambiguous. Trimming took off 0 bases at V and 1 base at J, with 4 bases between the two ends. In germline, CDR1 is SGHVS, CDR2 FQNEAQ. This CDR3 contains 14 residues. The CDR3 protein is CASSLANSYNEQFF. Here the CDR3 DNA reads TGTGCCAGCAGCTTAGCGAATTCCTACAATGAGCAGTTCTTC.

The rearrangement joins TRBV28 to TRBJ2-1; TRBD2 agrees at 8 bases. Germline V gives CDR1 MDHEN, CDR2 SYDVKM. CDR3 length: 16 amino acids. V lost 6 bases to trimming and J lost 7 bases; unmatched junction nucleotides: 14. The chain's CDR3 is CASSLHTGLAPNEQFF. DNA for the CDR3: TGTGCCAGCAGCCTACATACCGGACTAGCTCCGAATGAGCAGTTCTTC. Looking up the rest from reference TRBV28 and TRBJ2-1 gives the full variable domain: DVKVTQSSRYLVKRTGEKVFLECVQDMDHENMFWYRQDPGLGLRLIYFSYDVKMKEKGDIPEGYSVSREKKERFSLILESASTNQTSMYLCASSLHTGLAPNEQFFGPGTRLTVL.

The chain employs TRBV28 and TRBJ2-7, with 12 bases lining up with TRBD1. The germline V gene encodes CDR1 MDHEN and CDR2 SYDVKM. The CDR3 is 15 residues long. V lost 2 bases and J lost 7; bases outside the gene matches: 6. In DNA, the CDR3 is TGTGCCAGCAGTTTAATCGGGACAGGGGGCGGGGAGCAGTACTTC. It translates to CASSLIGTGGGEQYF. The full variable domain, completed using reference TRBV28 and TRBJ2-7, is DVKVTQSSRYLVKRTGEKVFLECVQDMDHENMFWYRQDPGLGLRLIYFSYDVKMKEKGDIPEGYSVSREKKERFSLILESASTNQTSMYLCASSLIGTGGGEQYFGPGTRLTVT.

The CDR3 coding sequence is TGCGCCAGCGGAGACAGCTACGAGCAGTACTTC. This translates into CASGDSYEQYF. The chain has TRBV10-2 and TRBJ2-7, with a tentative D call TRBD1 (5 bases). The CDR3 loop spans 11 amino acids. Germline CDR1 and CDR2: WSHSY and SAAADI. Trimming removed 8 bases at V and 3 bases at J, with 8 bases between.

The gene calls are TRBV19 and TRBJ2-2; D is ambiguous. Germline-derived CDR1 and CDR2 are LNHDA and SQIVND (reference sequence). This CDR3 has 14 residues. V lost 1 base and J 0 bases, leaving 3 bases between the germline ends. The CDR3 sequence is CASSIGPNTGELFF. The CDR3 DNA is TGTGCCAGTAGTATAGGGCCGAACACCGGGGAGCTGTTTTTT.

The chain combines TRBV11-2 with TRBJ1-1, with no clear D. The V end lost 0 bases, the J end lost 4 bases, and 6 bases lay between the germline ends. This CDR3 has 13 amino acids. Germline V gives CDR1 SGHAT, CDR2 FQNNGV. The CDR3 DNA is TGTGCCAGCAGCTTAGAGGGGTTCACTGAAGCTTTCTTT. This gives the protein CASSLEGFTEAFF.

DNA of the CDR3: TGTGCCAGCAGCTACCAGGGCGCCTACGAGCAGTACTTC. Protein: CASSYQGAYEQYF. This chain uses TRBV28 with TRBJ2-7, with TRBD1 as a possible D gene (5 bases). V dropped 6 bases and J dropped 2 bases, with 11 bases sitting between them. Germline V gene lookup returns CDR1 MDHEN and CDR2 SYDVKM. This CDR3 comprises 13 residues.

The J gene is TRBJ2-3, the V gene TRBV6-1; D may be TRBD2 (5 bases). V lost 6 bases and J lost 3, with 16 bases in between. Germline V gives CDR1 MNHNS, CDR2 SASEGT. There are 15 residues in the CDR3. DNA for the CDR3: TGTGCCAGCAGCACGCCGTGGGAGATGACAGATACGCAGTATTTT. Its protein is CASSTPWEMTDTQYF.

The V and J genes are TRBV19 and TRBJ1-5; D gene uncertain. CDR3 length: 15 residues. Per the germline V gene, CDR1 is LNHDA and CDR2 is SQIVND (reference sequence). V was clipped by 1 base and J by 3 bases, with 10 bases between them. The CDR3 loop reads CASSIGSGINQPQHF. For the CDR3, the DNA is TGTGCCAGTAGTATAGGATCCGGGATCAATCAGCCCCAGCATTTT.

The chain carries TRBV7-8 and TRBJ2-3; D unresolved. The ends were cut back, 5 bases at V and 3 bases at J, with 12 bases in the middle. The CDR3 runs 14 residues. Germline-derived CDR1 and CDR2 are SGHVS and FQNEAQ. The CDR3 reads CASSPPEATDTQYF. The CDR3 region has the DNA TGTGCCAGCAGCCCGCCCGAGGCTACAGATACGCAGTATTTT.

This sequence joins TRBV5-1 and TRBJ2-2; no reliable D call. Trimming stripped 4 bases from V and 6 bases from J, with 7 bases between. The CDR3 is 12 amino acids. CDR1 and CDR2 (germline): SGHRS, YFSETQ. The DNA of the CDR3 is TGCGCCAGCAGCCCCCGGTCCGGGGAGCTGTTTTTT. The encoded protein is CASSPRSGELFF.

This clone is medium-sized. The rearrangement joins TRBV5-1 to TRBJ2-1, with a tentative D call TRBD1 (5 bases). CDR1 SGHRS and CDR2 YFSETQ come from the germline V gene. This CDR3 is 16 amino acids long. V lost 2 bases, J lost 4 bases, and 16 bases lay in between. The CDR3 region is CASSLGPDSVYNEQFF. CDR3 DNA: TGCGCCAGCAGCTTAGGCCCCGACAGCGTGTACAATGAGCAGTTCTTC.

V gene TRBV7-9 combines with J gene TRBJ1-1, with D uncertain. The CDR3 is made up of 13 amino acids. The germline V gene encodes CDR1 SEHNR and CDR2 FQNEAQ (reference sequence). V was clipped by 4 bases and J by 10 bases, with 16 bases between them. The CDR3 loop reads CASSSNLFGVAFF. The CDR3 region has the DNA TGTGCCAGCAGCTCCAACCTCTTTGGGGTAGCTTTCTTT.

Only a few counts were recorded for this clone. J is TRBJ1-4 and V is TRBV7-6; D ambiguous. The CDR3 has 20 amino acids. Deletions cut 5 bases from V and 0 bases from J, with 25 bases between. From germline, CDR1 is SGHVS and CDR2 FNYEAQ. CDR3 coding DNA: TGTGCCAGCAGCCCTCACCCCCCCCTCGGTGGCGGACCAACTAATGAAAAACTGTTTTTT. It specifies CASSPHPPLGGGPTNEKLFF. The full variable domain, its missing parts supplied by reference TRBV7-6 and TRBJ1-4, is GAGVSQSPRYKVTKRGQDVALRCDPISGHVSLYWYRQALGQGPEFLTYFNYEAQQDKSGLPNDRFSAERPEGSISTLTIQRTEQRDSAMYRCASSPHPPLGGGPTNEKLFFGSGTQLSVL.

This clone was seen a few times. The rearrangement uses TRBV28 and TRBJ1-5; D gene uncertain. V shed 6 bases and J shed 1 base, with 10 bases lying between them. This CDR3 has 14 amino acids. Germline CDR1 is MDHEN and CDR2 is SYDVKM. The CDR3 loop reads CASSLDGSNQPQHF. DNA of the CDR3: TGTGCCAGCAGCTTGGACGGGAGCAATCAGCCCCAGCATTTT.

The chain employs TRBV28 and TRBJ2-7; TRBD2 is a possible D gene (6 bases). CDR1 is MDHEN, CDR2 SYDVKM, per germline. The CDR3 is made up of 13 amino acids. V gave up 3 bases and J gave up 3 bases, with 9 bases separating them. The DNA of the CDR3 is TGTGCCAGCAGTTTTTCCGGGGGCTACGAGCAGTACTTC. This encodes CASSFSGGYEQYF. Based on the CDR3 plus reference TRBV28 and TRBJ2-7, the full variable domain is DVKVTQSSRYLVKRTGEKVFLECVQDMDHENMFWYRQDPGLGLRLIYFSYDVKMKEKGDIPEGYSVSREKKERFSLILESASTNQTSMYLCASSFSGGYEQYFGPGTRLTVT.

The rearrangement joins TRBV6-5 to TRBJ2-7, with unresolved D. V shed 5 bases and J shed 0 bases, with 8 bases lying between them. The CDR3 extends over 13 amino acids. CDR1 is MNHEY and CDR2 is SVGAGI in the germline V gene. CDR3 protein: CASSALRSYEQYF. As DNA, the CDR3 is TGTGCCAGCAGTGCTCTCCGCTCCTACGAGCAGTACTTC.

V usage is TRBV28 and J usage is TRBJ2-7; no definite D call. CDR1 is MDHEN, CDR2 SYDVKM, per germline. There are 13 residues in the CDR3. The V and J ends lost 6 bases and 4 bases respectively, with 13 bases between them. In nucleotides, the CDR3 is TGTGCCAGCAGGTCCCCAGGCATTTACGAGCAGTACTTC. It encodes CASRSPGIYEQYF.

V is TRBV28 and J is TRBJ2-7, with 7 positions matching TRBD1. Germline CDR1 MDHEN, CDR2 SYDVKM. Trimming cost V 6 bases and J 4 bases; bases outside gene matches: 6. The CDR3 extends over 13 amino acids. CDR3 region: CASSGTVLYEQYF. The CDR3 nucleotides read TGTGCCAGCAGCGGGACAGTATTATACGAGCAGTACTTC. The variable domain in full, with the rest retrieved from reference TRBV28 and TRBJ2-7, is DVKVTQSSRYLVKRTGEKVFLECVQDMDHENMFWYRQDPGLGLRLIYFSYDVKMKEKGDIPEGYSVSREKKERFSLILESASTNQTSMYLCASSGTVLYEQYFGPGTRLTVT.

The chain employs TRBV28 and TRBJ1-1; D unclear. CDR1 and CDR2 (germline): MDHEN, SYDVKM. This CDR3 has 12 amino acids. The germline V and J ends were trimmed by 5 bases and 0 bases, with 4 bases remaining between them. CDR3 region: CASSILNTEAFF. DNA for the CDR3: TGTGCCAGCAGTATTCTGAACACTGAAGCTTTCTTT.

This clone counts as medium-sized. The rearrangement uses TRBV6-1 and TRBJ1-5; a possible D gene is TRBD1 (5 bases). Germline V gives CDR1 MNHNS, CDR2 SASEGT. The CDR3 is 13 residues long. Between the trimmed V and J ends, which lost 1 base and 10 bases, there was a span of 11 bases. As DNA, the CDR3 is TGTGCCAGCAGTGAAGGGGGGGTCAGCCCCCAGCATTTT. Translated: CASSEGGVSPQHF.

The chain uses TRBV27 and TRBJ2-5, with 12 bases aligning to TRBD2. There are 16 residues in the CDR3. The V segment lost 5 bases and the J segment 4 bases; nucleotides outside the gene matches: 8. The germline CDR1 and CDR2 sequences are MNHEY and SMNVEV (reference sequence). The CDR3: CASSPHTSGRLETQYF. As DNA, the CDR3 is TGTGCCAGCAGTCCCCACACTAGCGGGAGGTTAGAGACCCAGTACTTC.